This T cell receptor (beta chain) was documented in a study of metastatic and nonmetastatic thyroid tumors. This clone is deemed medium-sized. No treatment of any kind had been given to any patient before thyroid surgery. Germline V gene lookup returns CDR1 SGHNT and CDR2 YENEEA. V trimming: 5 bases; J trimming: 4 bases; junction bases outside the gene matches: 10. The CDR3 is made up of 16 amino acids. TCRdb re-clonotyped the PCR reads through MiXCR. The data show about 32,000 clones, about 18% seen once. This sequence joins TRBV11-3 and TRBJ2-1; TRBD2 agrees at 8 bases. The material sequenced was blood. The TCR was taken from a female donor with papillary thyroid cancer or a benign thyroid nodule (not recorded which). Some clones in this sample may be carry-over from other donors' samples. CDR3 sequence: CASSHTSGGTYNEQFF. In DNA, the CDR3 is TGTGCCAGCAGCCATACCTCGGGGGGGACTTACAATGAGCAGTTCTTC.